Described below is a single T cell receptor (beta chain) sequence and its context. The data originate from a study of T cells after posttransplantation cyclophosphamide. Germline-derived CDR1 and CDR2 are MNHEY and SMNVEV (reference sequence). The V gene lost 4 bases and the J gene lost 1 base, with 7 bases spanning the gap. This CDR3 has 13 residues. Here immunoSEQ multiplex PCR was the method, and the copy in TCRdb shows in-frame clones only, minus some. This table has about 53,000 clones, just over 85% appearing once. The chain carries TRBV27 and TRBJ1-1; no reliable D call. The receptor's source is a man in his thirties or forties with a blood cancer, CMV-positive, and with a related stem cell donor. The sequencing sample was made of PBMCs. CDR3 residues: CASSSTRNTEAFF. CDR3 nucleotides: TGTGCCAGCAGTTCAACTCGGAACACTGAAGCTTTCTTT.